The 32 T cell receptor beta chains below were found in one sample sequenced in a study of blood T cells in healthy people across ages (dated by TCRdb to the mid-2010s). The library was made by 5' RACE. Sequencing relied on an Illumina HiSeq 2500. A second PCR of about 6 to 12 cycles was performed with a sample-barcoded 5' primer and a J-beta primer mix. TCRdb reworked the public reads: Q25 trimming with fastp, MiXCR clone assembly, productive beta chains retained. Each entry is one CDR3 protein sequence, shown with its most common DNA and genes. The sample table lists roughly 1,700,000 distinct CDR3 sequences, roughly 27% of them with a count of one. The ten top clones hold about 8% of the sample. Sequenced sample: blood. The receptor set was obtained from a woman aged 25 to 39 in good health.

Only a few counts were recorded for this clonotype. The CDR3 bases are TGTGCCAGCAGCCATGGAGGGACTAGCGGTAGCTCCTACAATGAGCAGTTCTTC. This sequence encodes CASSHGGTSGSSYNEQFF. The rearrangement uses TRBV4-2 and TRBJ2-1; 11 bases line up with TRBD2. Germline assignment: CDR1 LGHNA and CDR2 YNFKEQ. V gave up 3 bases and J gave up 0 bases; unmatched junction bases: 7. The CDR3 runs to 18 residues.

The chain joins TRBV5-1 to TRBJ2-3, with 9 bases fitting TRBD1. The CDR3 is 17 residues long. CDR1 and CDR2 (germline): SGHRS, YFSETQ. Losses at the gene ends were 0 bases for V and 1 base for J; bases not matched to a gene: 6. CDR3 DNA: TGCGCCAGCAGCTTGGACAGGGGGCAGAAAGGCACAGATACGCAGTATTTT. Translation: CASSLDRGQKGTDTQYF.

The chain carries TRBV20-1 and TRBJ1-2; D gene ambiguous. V lost 5 bases, J lost 6 bases, and 10 bases lay in between. Germline assignment: CDR1 DFQATT and CDR2 SNEGSKA (reference sequence). CDR3 length equals 11 residues. The CDR3 DNA follows: TGCAGTGCTCTCCCGGTCGATGGCTACACCTTC. Amino acid sequence: CSALPVDGYTF.

This clonotype was detected a few times. V and J are TRBV5-4 and TRBJ1-2; 7 bases align to TRBD1. With 4 bases clipped from V and 0 bases from J, the junction kept 6 bases outside the gene matches. Germline CDR1 reads SGHNT; CDR2 reads YYREEE (reference sequence). This CDR3 comprises 15 residues. DNA for the CDR3: TGTGCCAGCAGCCCCGACAGGGAGTCTAACTATGGCTACACCTTC. Protein: CASSPDRESNYGYTF.

Comment on this clonotype: A clone one base away is much larger, so this may be a read error. The chain uses TRBV29-1 and TRBJ2-1, with D perhaps matching TRBD2 (6 bases). Germline V gene data show CDR1 as SQVTM and CDR2 as ANQGSEA. The CDR3 contains 13 residues. Trimming stripped 0 bases from V and 10 bases from J, with 13 bases between. The CDR3 nucleotides read TGCAGCGTTGAAGATTCGGCGGACTACGAGCAGTTCTTC. It encodes CSVEDSADYEQFF.

As regards this clonotype: The junction differs from germline at one of its ends, possibly a read error. This chain connects TRBV18 to TRBJ2-7; TRBD2 is a possible D gene (6 bases). The CDR3 loop spans 14 amino acids. CDR1 is KGHSH, CDR2 LQKENI, per germline. CDR3 region: CAGSPITGVYEQYF. In nucleotides, the CDR3 is TGTGCCGGCTCACCCATAACGGGAGTCTACGAGCAGTACTTC.

This clonotype was seen many times. The J gene is TRBJ2-4, the V gene TRBV27; D gene uncertain. Germline lookup yields CDR1 MNHEY and CDR2 SMNVEV (reference sequence). V lost 6 bases, J lost 0 bases, and 9 bases lay in between. The CDR3 extends over 14 amino acids. The CDR3 coding sequence is TGTGCCAGCAGCAACTCGTTAGCCAAAAACATTCAGTACTTC. It translates to CASSNSLAKNIQYF.

Details on this clonotype: Since a much larger clone is just one base distant, this may be a read error. The chain is built from TRBV20-1 and TRBJ2-1; 12 bases align to TRBD2. The V gene's germline CDR1 is DFQATT and CDR2 SNEGSKA (reference sequence). This CDR3 spans 15 amino acids. With V trimmed by 2 bases and J by 10 bases, 9 bases remained unmatched. The DNA for the CDR3 is TGCAGTGCTAGATCCCCTAGCGGGAGGGCTAACGAGCAGTTCTTC. Translated, it gives CSARSPSGRANEQFF.

This clonotype was recorded a few times. The J gene is TRBJ1-2, the V gene TRBV2, with D perhaps matching TRBD1 (5 bases). Trimming took 4 bases from V and 6 from J, leaving 12 bases between them. The CDR3 is made up of 13 amino acids. The V gene's germline CDR1 is SNHLY and CDR2 FYNNEI. CDR3 in amino acids: CASSARVMDGYTF. CDR3 sequence (DNA): TGTGCCAGCAGTGCCAGGGTCATGGATGGCTACACCTTC.

The chain uses TRBV3-1 and TRBJ1-1; no reliable D call. Germline values: CDR1 LGHDT, CDR2 YNNKEL (reference sequence). The CDR3 has 14 residues. The germline V and J ends were trimmed by 3 bases and 2 bases, with 10 bases remaining between them. The CDR3 DNA is TGTGCCAGCAGCCAGTTCGGTAGTAACACTGAAGCTTTCTTT. Its translation is CASSQFGSNTEAFF.

As concerns this clonotype: This may be a read error: a much more frequent sequence differs by one nucleotide. The rearrangement uses TRBV10-3 and TRBJ2-1; D tentatively fits TRBD1 or TRBD2 (5 bases each). Trimming removed 7 bases from V and 9 bases from J, with 19 bases in between. The CDR3 loop spans 14 amino acids. Germline V lookup: CDR1 ENHRY, CDR2 SYGVKD. The CDR3 loop is CAIKGSNSGSEQFF. The DNA for the CDR3 is TGTGCCATCAAGGGGAGTAATAGTGGGAGTGAGCAGTTCTTC.

The genes are TRBV12-3 or TRBV12-4 and TRBJ2-7; D gene ambiguous. V was clipped by 4 bases and J by 2 bases, with 12 bases between them. The CDR3 loop spans 14 amino acids. CDR3 DNA sequence: TGTGCCAGCAGTTCCGACCGGAGAACCTACGAGCAGTACTTC. This sequence encodes CASSSDRRTYEQYF.

Of note for this clonotype: A clone one base away is much larger, so this may be a read error. The chain joins TRBV7-2 to TRBJ2-1, with TRBD2 identical over 11 bases. CDR1 SGHTA and CDR2 FQGNSA come from the germline V gene. V lost 8 bases and J lost 13; bases outside the gene matches: 16. This CDR3 is 15 amino acids long. CDR3 protein: CASGPSGGWKETQFF. The CDR3 DNA is TGTGCCAGCGGACCTAGCGGGGGGTGGAAAGAGACCCAGTTCTTC. The full variable domain, its missing parts supplied by reference TRBV7-2 and TRBJ2-1, is GAGVSQSPSNKVTEKGKDVELRCDPISGHTALYWYRQSLGQGLEFLIYFQGNSAPDKSGLPSDRFSAERTGGSVSTLTIQRTQQEDSAVYLCASGPSGGWKETQFFGPGTRLTVL.

This clonotype has more than one count but fewer than ten. The germline gene is not matched at one end of the junction; a read error may be the cause. The chain joins TRBV20-1 to TRBJ1-5; D is possibly TRBD1 (5 bases). The germline V gene has CDR1 DFQATT and CDR2 SNEGSKA (reference sequence). This CDR3 comprises 13 residues. The CDR3 DNA reads TGCAGTGGGAGGGACTCCCCCGGCCAGCCCCGGCATTTT. As protein: CSGRDSPGQPRHF.

This clonotype was recorded a few times. The rearrangement joins TRBV5-1 to TRBJ2-7; TRBD2 agrees at 8 bases. V lost 4 bases to trimming and J lost 2 bases; unmatched junction nucleotides: 5. The germline V gene encodes CDR1 SGHRS and CDR2 YFSETQ. CDR3 length: 14 residues. CDR3 residues: CASSGGGTAYEQYF. CDR3 coding DNA: TGCGCCAGCAGCGGCGGGGGGACGGCCTACGAGCAGTACTTC.

This clonotype has at least ten counts. This CDR3 reads CASMGGTPYEQYF. CDR3 coding DNA: TGTGCCAGCATGGGGGGCACGCCCTACGAGCAGTACTTC. The chain joins TRBV28 to TRBJ2-7, with D possibly called TRBD1 or TRBD2 (6 bases each). Germline V gene lookup returns CDR1 MDHEN and CDR2 SYDVKM. The CDR3 sequence is 13 residues long. V lost 7 bases, J lost 2 bases, and 12 bases lay in between.

This sequence joins TRBV5-1 and TRBJ2-7, with 9 nucleotides matching TRBD1. V lost 4 bases, J lost 5 bases, and 16 bases stayed unmatched. The CDR3 is 17 amino acids. Germline V lookup: CDR1 SGHRS, CDR2 YFSETQ. The CDR3 loop is CASSPGQGTVSRDEQYF. The DNA of the CDR3 is TGCGCCAGCAGCCCTGGACAGGGGACTGTTTCAAGGGACGAGCAGTACTTC.

This clonotype was seen a handful of times. The chain is built from TRBV24-1 and TRBJ2-5; D might be TRBD1 or TRBD2, each matching 5 bases. Looked up from germline, CDR1 is KGHDR and CDR2 is SFDVKD. The germline V and J ends were trimmed by 4 bases and 4 bases, with 12 bases remaining between them. The CDR3 is 14 amino acids. Here the CDR3 reads CATSESGQGETQYF. The DNA of the CDR3 is TGTGCCACCAGTGAATCGGGGCAGGGAGAGACCCAGTACTTC.

This sequence joins TRBV27 and TRBJ2-1; 8 bases align to TRBD2. The CDR3 loop spans 18 amino acids. V dropped 5 bases and J dropped 9; count of bases not matched to a gene: 21. The germline V gene has CDR1 MNHEY and CDR2 SMNVEV (reference sequence). The CDR3 sequence: CASSPRDKQGLASGEQFF. The CDR3 DNA follows: TGTGCCAGCAGTCCCCGGGACAAACAAGGACTAGCAAGTGGTGAGCAGTTCTTC.

The V call is TRBV5-1, the J call TRBJ1-5; no firm D call. Trimming removed 1 base from V and 6 bases from J, with 14 bases in between. Germline values: CDR1 SGHRS, CDR2 YFSETQ. The CDR3 covers 15 residues. CDR3 sequence: CASSLTSGVGQPQHF. DNA for the CDR3: TGCGCCAGCAGCTTGACCAGCGGGGTTGGTCAGCCCCAGCATTTT. Drawing the rest from reference TRBV5-1 and TRBJ1-5, the complete variable domain is KAGVTQTPRYLIKTRGQQVTLSCSPISGHRSVSWYQQTPGQGLQFLFEYFSETQRNKGNFPGRFSGRQFSNSRSEMNVSTLELGDSALYLCASSLTSGVGQPQHFGDGTRLSIL.

Written as DNA, the CDR3 is TGTGCCAGCAGGGCCGGGACTAACGGGAAAAATGAGCAGTTCTTC. Translated: CASRAGTNGKNEQFF. J is TRBJ2-1 and V is TRBV25-1; 7 bases are shared with TRBD2. Germline V gene sequence: CDR1 MGHDK, CDR2 SYGVNS. The junction had 12 bases not matched to a gene; V was cut back by 6 bases and J by 7 bases. The CDR3 has 15 amino acids.

V is TRBV7-6 and J is TRBJ2-5; maybe TRBD2 (5 bases). V lost 1 base, J lost 0 bases, and 6 bases lay in between. CDR3 length: 14 residues. Germline loops: CDR1 SGHVS, CDR2 FNYEAQ. This chain's CDR3 is CASSLELDQETQYF. Here the CDR3 DNA reads TGTGCCAGCAGCTTAGAACTAGACCAAGAGACCCAGTACTTC.

The chain uses TRBV6-6 and TRBJ1-1; TRBD1 might be the D (5 bases). The germline V gene encodes CDR1 MNHNY and CDR2 SVGAGI (reference sequence). This CDR3 has 16 amino acids. Trimming shortened V by 2 bases and J by 3 bases, and 16 bases separated the two germline ends. The DNA of the CDR3 is TGTGCCAGCAGTTACCCCGGGGCTAACAGGCACACTGAAGCTTTCTTT. Translated, it gives CASSYPGANRHTEAFF.

This rearrangement joins TRBV6-5 to TRBJ2-7, with D perhaps TRBD1 or TRBD2 (6 bases each). Per germline, CDR1 MNHEY and CDR2 SVGAGI. Deletions cut 5 bases from V and 4 bases from J, with 15 bases between. The CDR3 totals 14 residues. The CDR3 DNA sequence: TGTGCCAGCAGTACGGCGGGACATGGATACGAGCAGTACTTC. It is translated as CASSTAGHGYEQYF.

In its sample, this clonotype was seen once. V is TRBV30 and J is TRBJ2-5, with a weak D call TRBD2 (6 bases). CDR1 and CDR2 from the germline V gene are GTSNPN and SVGIG (reference sequence). CDR3 length equals 15 residues. Trimming removed 8 bases at V and 5 bases at J, with 24 bases between. The CDR3 DNA sequence: TGTGCCCGGCGTAGTCGGGAGCCTTATAGGGAGACCCAGTACTTC. It specifies CARRSREPYRETQYF.

The V call is TRBV2, the J call TRBJ1-1, with no clear D. V was shortened by 7 bases and J by 7 bases, with 16 bases between the two germline ends. CDR3 length equals 13 residues. Germline V gene sequence: CDR1 SNHLY, CDR2 FYNNEI. Here the CDR3 DNA reads TGTGCCAGCACGTCCGGACTTCGACTTGAAGCTTTCTTT. This encodes CASTSGLRLEAFF.

This clonotype was recorded a few times. The CDR3 coding sequence is TGTGCCAGAGAGATTAGCTCCTACAATGAGCAGTTCTTC. Translation: CAREISSYNEQFF. The chain carries TRBV14 and TRBJ2-1; no reliable D call. Trimming removed 9 bases at V and 0 bases at J, with 9 bases between. Germline CDR1 SGHDN, CDR2 FVKESK. The CDR3 has 13 residues.

The chain carries TRBV7-6 and TRBJ2-7; 11 bases match TRBD1. CDR1 is SGHVS, CDR2 FNYEAQ, per germline. CDR3 length: 15 residues. Trimming removed 5 bases from V and 5 bases from J; junction bases left unmatched: 8. The CDR3 reads CASSLLGTGGDEQYF. CDR3 coding DNA: TGTGCCAGCAGCCTCCTGGGGACAGGGGGAGACGAGCAGTACTTC.

This clonotype was counted only a few times. The chain has TRBV29-1 and TRBJ1-2; TRBD1 matches at 9 bases. With V trimmed by 5 bases and J by 7 bases, 11 bases remained unmatched. Germline CDR1 is SQVTM and CDR2 is ANQGSEA. The CDR3 totals 14 residues. The CDR3 DNA reads as TGCAGCGTTTTTGGGGGACAGGGAGGTGGTGGCTACACCTTC. This gives the protein CSVFGGQGGGGYTF.

Points on this clonotype: A read error may account for a junction end that differs from germline. V is TRBV20-1 and J is TRBJ2-2; TRBD2 matches at 7 bases. Germline CDR1 and CDR2: DFQATT and SNEGSKA (reference sequence). This CDR3 has 15 residues. The DNA for the CDR3 is TGCAGTGCTAGAGATCCCGGGGGGAACGCCGGGGAGCTGTTTTTT. This encodes CSARDPGGNAGELFF.

As regards this clonotype: One end of the junction does not line up with germline, which may come from a read error. V usage is TRBV3-1 and J usage is TRBJ2-5; tentative D call: TRBD2 (6 bases). Per germline, CDR1 LGHDT and CDR2 YNNKEL (reference sequence). The CDR3 is made up of 15 amino acids. CDR3 DNA sequence: TGTGCCAGCAGCCTCGGGGGATCTATTTTAGAGGCCCAGTACTTC. Translated: CASSLGGSILEAQYF.

CDR3 amino acids: CASGMISGYTF. CDR3 bases: TGTGCCAGCGGGATGATTTCTGGCTACACCTTC. The V call is TRBV6-5, the J call TRBJ1-2; D is unresolved. Per germline, CDR1 MNHEY and CDR2 SVGAGI. The CDR3 is 11 residues long. V lost 8 bases and J 7 bases, leaving 11 bases between the germline ends.